The T cell receptor beta chain described here comes from a study of cytomegalovirus exposure and HLA in healthy donors. Regarding the study as a whole: From TCR beta sequences, most subjects' HLA-A and HLA-B alleles were reportedly predicted accurately. Analysis performed later found 16,951 TCR beta sequences associated with HLA alleles at 0.05 false discovery rate. Serostatus for CMV was the only available immune exposure information. Sequencing likely caused a cluster of highly shared sequence variants.

This CDR3 contains 18 residues. Germline loops: CDR1 SEHNR, CDR2 FQNEAQ (reference sequence). After removal of 4 bases from V and 7 bases from J, the junction contained 13 bases not matched to a gene. Only a few counts were recorded for this clone. Antigen unknown. The PCR made use of 60 Vbeta and 13 Jbeta primers. The protocol was immunoSEQ multiplex PCR, while the TCRdb copy is restricted to in-frame clones and leaves out a portion. Among about 180,000 clones listed, 75% to 80% were seen once. V is TRBV7-9 and J is TRBJ2-1; the match to TRBD2 covers 13 bases. The sequenced sample was PBMCs. The sequence derives from a middle-aged man in good health and CMV-seropositive. CDR3 amino acids: CASSSTSTLAGGPNEQFF. CDR3 coding DNA: TGTGCCAGCAGCTCCACGAGTACACTAGCGGGAGGGCCGAATGAGCAGTTCTTC.